This T cell receptor (beta chain) was captured in a study of siplizumab effects on memory and regulatory T cells. Study results and limitations: Among sequences traceable to unstimulated CD4+ memory cells, alloreactive ones were significantly reduced by siplizumab.

The repertoire was sequenced with immunoSEQ multiplex PCR; TCRdb's copy has only in-frame clones and lacks some. Here the sample spans about 100,000 clones, approximately 90% being singletons. V lost 3 bases and J lost 2; bases outside the gene matches: 10. Germline lookup yields CDR1 MRHNA and CDR2 SNTAGT. This CDR3 contains 19 residues. Worth noting for this clone: The antigen remains undetermined.

This TCR was recovered from a human donor in good health. Material: Tregs sorted from blood. The V gene is TRBV6-4, the J gene TRBJ2-3, with 14 bases matching TRBD2. The CDR3 here is CASSELGLAGALNTDTQYF. As DNA, the CDR3 is TGTGCCAGCAGTGAACTGGGACTAGCGGGAGCGCTTAACACAGATACGCAGTATTTT.